This T cell receptor beta chain was retrieved from a study of identical twins. Overall study results and limits: In zero-insertion analyses, partial confounding could arise from invariant MAIT and iNKT cells.

In TCRdb, the 5' RACE reads were re-called with MiXCR into one record per CDR3 protein. This sample has fewer than 800,000 distinct CDR3 sequences; under 8.5% occur once, and the top ten carry approximately 1.5%. In the case of this clonotype: Its matching antigen is unknown.

Germline-derived CDR1 and CDR2 are LGHNT and FRNRAP. CDR3 length: 13 amino acids. V was clipped by 6 bases and J by 11 bases; unmatched bases: 7. The sample also formed part of further work on yellow fever vaccine responses in identical twins.

The rearrangement joins TRBV12-5 to TRBJ1-4, with 9 bases identical to TRBD1. What was sequenced was PBMCs. This TCR came from a woman aged 18-29 years in good health. CDR3 DNA sequence: TGTGCTAGTGGCCCGCGACAGGGGGAGAAACTGTTTTTT. Protein: CASGPRQGEKLFF.